This TCR beta chain was identified during a study of long-term antiretroviral therapy in people with HIV. Study-wide findings and caveats: With ART, diversity went up but was still lower than in transplant donor controls. Among HIV repertoires, CDR3 length ranges were narrower than those of controls. Pre-ART clonal expansions dominated every time point's repertoire.

Version v3.0 of the immunoSEQ assay ran at survey level. Each sample had sequencing targeting about 40,000-50,000 T-cell genomes. Clones were read by immunoSEQ multiplex PCR, and TCRdb kept only the in-frame ones, dropping some. Here the sample spans fewer than 20,000 clones, over 65% being singletons. Note on this clone: What it binds is unknown.

This TCR derives from a man between 35 and 55 years old with HIV. The sequencing used unsorted PBMCs, collected 2.1 years after starting antiretroviral therapy.

The CDR3 reads CASSSRTSGGEPTDTQYF. CDR3 DNA: TGTGCCAGCAGCTCGAGGACTAGCGGGGGGGAACCCACAGATACGCAGTATTTT. The chain uses TRBV7-9 and TRBJ2-3, with 15 bases that match TRBD2. The CDR3 loop spans 18 amino acids. After removal of 4 bases from V and 2 bases from J, the junction contained 7 bases not matched to a gene. Germline CDR1 is SEHNR and CDR2 is FQNEAQ (reference sequence).